By sample share, the clone carrying this TCR beta chain is medium-sized (0.01 to 0.1%). Its antigen is unknown. CD25-based Treg depletion was applied to purified naive CD4+ T cells. After constant-region reverse-primer amplification, full-length variable regions underwent semi-nested PCR with Nested Universal Primer A. Using its own MiXCR run on the 5' RACE reads, TCRdb lists one record per CDR3 protein. The sample consists of 30,000 to 40,000 distinct CDR3 sequences, roughly 24% of them appearing once. The CDR3 consists of 12 residues. Germline V gene data show CDR1 as MNHEY and CDR2 as SVGAGI. Trimming removed 6 bases from V and 4 bases from J, with 9 bases in between. Study-level results: Tumor Tregs overlapped most with tumor, then blood, naive CD4+ cells. The TCR gene usage of tumor memory CD4+ T cells clustered together with blood and lymph node memory CD4+ cells and with lymph node naive CD4+ cells.

The J gene is TRBJ1-2, the V gene TRBV6-5; D gene uncertain. The sequence derives from a female donor with breast cancer. Material: naive CD4+ T cells sorted from a lymph node. The subset is: naive CD4+ T cells, CD4+CD45RA+CD25-. This CDR3 is CASRDDIYGYTF. As DNA, the CDR3 is TGTGCCAGCAGGGACGACATCTATGGCTACACCTTC.